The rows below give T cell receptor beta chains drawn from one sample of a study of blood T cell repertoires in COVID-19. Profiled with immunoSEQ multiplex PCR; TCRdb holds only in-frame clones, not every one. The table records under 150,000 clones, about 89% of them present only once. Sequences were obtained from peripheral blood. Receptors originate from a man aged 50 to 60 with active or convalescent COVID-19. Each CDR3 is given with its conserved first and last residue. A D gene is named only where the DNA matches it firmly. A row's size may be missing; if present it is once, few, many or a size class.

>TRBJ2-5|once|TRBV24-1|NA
TGTGCCACCGGCTATCGTAGCGGTCTCGGCGAGACCCAGTACTTC
CATGYRSGLGETQYF
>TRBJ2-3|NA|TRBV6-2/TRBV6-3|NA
TGTGCCAGCAGCGCTTCCGGGGCGGGGAACCCCACAGATACGCAGTATTTT
CASSASGAGNPTDTQYF
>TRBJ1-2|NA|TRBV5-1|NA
TGCGCCAGCAGCTTACAAGGGGATGGCTACACCTTC
CASSLQGDGYTF
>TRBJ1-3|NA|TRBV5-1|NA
TGCGCCAGCAGCCAGGATAGCTCTGGAAACACCATATATTTT
CASSQDSSGNTIYF
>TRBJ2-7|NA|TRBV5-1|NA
TGCGCCAGCAGCTTGGGCCAGGGGGGTTACGAGCAGTACTTC
CASSLGQGGYEQYF
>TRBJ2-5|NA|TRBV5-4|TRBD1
TGTGCCAGCAGCATTAAGACAGGGGCGTCCGGGGAGACCCAGTACTTC
CASSIKTGASGETQYF
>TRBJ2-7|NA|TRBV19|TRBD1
TGTGCCAGTAAAGTGGGCAGGGGGCTTTCCTACGAGCAGTACTTC
CASKVGRGLSYEQYF
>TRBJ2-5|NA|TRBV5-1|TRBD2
TGCGCCAGCAGCTTGGATAGCGGGGGGGGAAAGACCCAGTACTTC
CASSLDSGGGKTQYF
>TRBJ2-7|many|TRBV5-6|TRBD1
TGTGCCAGCAGCTATGGGACAGGGACCTCCTACGAGCAGTACTTC
CASSYGTGTSYEQYF
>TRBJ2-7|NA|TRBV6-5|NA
TGTGCCACTCTTAGGGGGGGCAGCGACGAGCAGTACTTC
CATLRGGSDEQYF